Shown below are 19 T cell receptor beta chains from a single sample sequenced in a study of cytomegalovirus exposure and HLA in healthy donors. The study ran its PCR with 60 Vbeta and 13 Jbeta primers. Sequencing was performed with immunoSEQ multiplex PCR; in TCRdb, only in-frame clones are kept and a portion is missing. The sample comprises 110,000 or so clones, roughly 80% of which are singletons, and less than 5.5% rests with the top ten. The specimen was PBMCs. The receptors come from a young woman in good health and CMV-seropositive.

This clone was detected only once. This chain connects TRBV19 to TRBJ1-2; TRBD1 matches 10 bases. V dropped 5 bases and J dropped 8; count of bases not matched to a gene: 8. Germline V lookup: CDR1 LNHDA, CDR2 SQIVND (reference sequence). The CDR3 has 14 amino acids. The CDR3 nucleotides read TGTGCCAGTAGTGCCCGACAGGGGGCAGGGGGCTACACCTTC. Translated: CASSARQGAGGYTF.

The V and J genes are TRBV6-1 and TRBJ1-5; 7 positions match TRBD1. The junction had 12 bases not matched to a gene; V was cut back by 7 bases and J by 6 bases. CDR1 and CDR2 (germline): MNHNS, SASEGT. This CDR3 region has 15 residues. DNA of the CDR3: TGTGCCAGCACCGAAGGGAGACAGGGCGCTCAGCCCCAGCATTTT. It translates to CASTEGRQGAQPQHF.

This clone was found once. The chain joins TRBV5-4 to TRBJ2-7; 9 nucleotides line up with TRBD1. Losses at the gene ends were 5 bases for V and 2 bases for J; bases not matched to a gene: 8. This CDR3 spans 15 amino acids. In germline, CDR1 is SGHNT, CDR2 YYREEE (reference sequence). The DNA for the CDR3 is TGTGCCAGCAGGGCGAGGACAGGGGAAACCTACGAGCAGTACTTC. It is translated as CASRARTGETYEQYF.

The count of this clone is one. The J gene is TRBJ2-2, the V gene TRBV18, with TRBD2 as a possible D gene (5 bases). Trimming pared 1 base from V and 4 bases from J, leaving 13 bases between. This CDR3 is built from 16 residues. Germline lookup yields CDR1 KGHSH and CDR2 LQKENI. The CDR3 is CASSPRAGESTGELFF. DNA for the CDR3: TGTGCCAGCTCACCACGGGCTGGGGAGAGCACCGGGGAGCTGTTTTTT.

The rearrangement joins TRBV6-1 to TRBJ1-1, with no clear D. V was trimmed by 6 bases and J by 2 bases, leaving 10 bases between them. The CDR3 contains 13 residues. Germline V lookup: CDR1 MNHNS, CDR2 SASEGT. This CDR3 reads CASSREINTEAFF. CDR3 bases: TGTGCCAGCAGCCGGGAGATTAACACTGAAGCTTTCTTT.

The chain links TRBV4-1 to TRBJ1-1; TRBD1 is a possible D gene (5 bases). This CDR3 has 16 residues. The V gene lost 1 base and the J gene lost 4 bases, with 16 bases spanning the gap. Germline V gene sequence: CDR1 MGHRA, CDR2 YSYEKL. In DNA, the CDR3 is TGCGCCAGCAGCCAAGGGGGGGAGGATGGTTTCACTGAAGCTTTCTTT. As protein: CASSQGGEDGFTEAFF.

The chain carries TRBV19 and TRBJ1-2, with TRBD1 as a possible D gene (5 bases). The CDR3 covers 15 residues. Trimming removed 5 bases from V and 4 bases from J, with 17 bases in between. Germline V gene sequence: CDR1 LNHDA, CDR2 SQIVND (reference sequence). The DNA of the CDR3 is TGTGCCAGTAGTCCACCCAGGACAAGCCGCTATGGCTACACCTTC. The encoded protein is CASSPPRTSRYGYTF.

This clone was counted between two and nine times. This chain uses TRBV7-9 with TRBJ2-6; 11 positions match TRBD2. CDR1 SEHNR and CDR2 FQNEAQ come from the germline V gene (reference sequence). V shed 5 bases and J 1 base; nucleotides not matched to a gene: 7. CDR3 length: 18 amino acids. CDR3 sequence reads: CASSLTTSGRSGANVLTF. The CDR3 DNA reads as TGTGCCAGCAGCCTGACCACTAGCGGGAGATCTGGGGCCAACGTCCTGACTTTC.

A word on this clone: Additional DNA sequences in this sample encode the identical CDR3. The chain combines TRBV27 with TRBJ1-2, with D perhaps matching TRBD1 (6 bases). V gave up 2 bases and J gave up 4 bases, with 8 bases separating them. This CDR3 comprises 13 residues. Per germline, CDR1 MNHEY and CDR2 SMNVEV (reference sequence). CDR3 sequence (DNA): TGTGCCAGCAGTTTAGGACAGTTCTATGGCTACACCTTC. Protein: CASSLGQFYGYTF.

This clone was seen more than once but under ten times. This chain links TRBV5-1 with TRBJ2-7; 8 bases are a match to TRBD1. CDR1 and CDR2 (germline): SGHRS, YFSETQ. V shed 4 bases and J 1 base; nucleotides not matched to a gene: 13. There are 17 residues in the CDR3. CDR3 amino acids: CASSRWTGRGSSYEQYF. The CDR3 DNA reads TGCGCCAGCAGCCGCTGGACAGGGCGGGGTTCTTCCTACGAGCAGTACTTC.

The chain links TRBV19 to TRBJ1-2, with D maybe TRBD1 (5 bases). V was cut by 8 bases and J by 2 bases, with 15 bases left in between. This CDR3 is built from 14 residues. The germline V gene encodes CDR1 LNHDA and CDR2 SQIVND (reference sequence). This CDR3 reads CASSRGTINYGYTF. As DNA, the CDR3 is TGTGCCAGTTCTAGGGGCACTATAAACTATGGCTACACCTTC. Full variable domain (outside the CDR3, taken from reference TRBV19 and TRBJ1-2): DGGITQSPKYLFRKEGQNVTLSCEQNLNHDAMYWYRQDPGQGLRLIYYSQIVNDFQKGDIAEGYSVSREKKESFPLTVTSAQKNPTAFYLCASSRGTINYGYTFGSGTRLTVV.

The chain carries TRBV5-1 and TRBJ2-7; D is uncertain. Germline V gene data show CDR1 as SGHRS and CDR2 as YFSETQ. This CDR3 comprises 12 residues. Trimming left V 5 bases short and J 3 bases short, with 9 bases between. DNA for the CDR3: TGCGCCAGCAGTGGTAGCTTCTACGAGCAGTACTTC. It yields the protein CASSGSFYEQYF.

This chain links TRBV6-5 with TRBJ1-4; maybe TRBD1 (5 bases). In germline, CDR1 is MNHEY, CDR2 SVGAGI. V lost 5 bases and J 12 bases, leaving 16 bases between the germline ends. This CDR3 has 13 residues. In DNA form, the CDR3 reads TGTGCCAGCAGTGAATACAAGGGGTTGCAACTGTTTTTT. This translates into CASSEYKGLQLFF.

This chain links TRBV5-1 with TRBJ2-5, with 8 bases fitting TRBD2. This CDR3 has 14 residues. V lost 7 bases and J lost 2; bases outside the gene matches: 7. Germline V gene data show CDR1 as SGHRS and CDR2 as YFSETQ. CDR3 bases: TGCGCCAGCGCCGGGGGGGCGGGTCAAGAGACCCAGTACTTC. Amino acid sequence: CASAGGAGQETQYF.

This chain joins TRBV4-2 and TRBJ2-5, with D maybe TRBD1 (5 bases). In germline, CDR1 is LGHNA, CDR2 YNFKEQ. This CDR3 spans 15 amino acids. V was trimmed by 1 base and J by 4 bases, leaving 13 bases between them. CDR3 nucleotide sequence: TGTGCCAGCAGCCAAGGAGGCGACAGAGGAGAGACCCAGTACTTC. Translated: CASSQGGDRGETQYF.

The chain links TRBV19 to TRBJ1-5; 7 nucleotides match TRBD1. V shed 3 bases and J 8 bases; nucleotides not matched to a gene: 7. This CDR3 spans 14 amino acids. Germline CDR1 reads LNHDA; CDR2 reads SQIVND (reference sequence). The CDR3 sequence is CASSIPRQGEPQHF. The CDR3 coding sequence is TGTGCCAGTAGTATTCCTCGACAGGGAGAGCCCCAGCATTTT.

The chain links TRBV13 to TRBJ2-7; 7 positions agree with TRBD1. V lost 7 bases, J lost 1 base, and 7 bases stayed unmatched. This CDR3 is 14 amino acids long. Germline-derived CDR1 and CDR2 are PRHDT and FYEKMQ (reference sequence). The DNA of the CDR3 is TGTGCCAGCACCCGACAGGGTTCATCCTACGAGCAGTACTTC. This encodes CASTRQGSSYEQYF.

The V call is TRBV7-9, the J call TRBJ2-3; TRBD2 matches 7 bases. The V segment lost 0 bases and the J segment 2 bases; nucleotides outside the gene matches: 5. The germline gives CDR1 SEHNR, CDR2 FQNEAQ (reference sequence). There are 16 residues in the CDR3. CDR3 sequence (DNA): TGTGCCAGCAGCTTAGCCAGCGGGGCGTCCACAGATACGCAGTATTTT. Amino acid sequence: CASSLASGASTDTQYF.

The rearrangement joins TRBV29-1 to TRBJ1-1, with a possible D match to TRBD1 (6 bases). The CDR3 totals 13 residues. The ends were cut back, 4 bases at V and 6 bases at J, with 15 bases in the middle. CDR1 and CDR2 (germline): SQVTM, ANQGSEA. The CDR3 sequence is CSVGRGAEPEAFF. The CDR3 region has the DNA TGCAGCGTTGGGCGGGGGGCCGAACCTGAAGCTTTCTTT.